This TCR beta chain comes out of a study of tumor-infiltrating lymphocytes in primary liver carcinoma (dated by TCRdb to 2016 to 2017). Some background on the complete study: The five patients, three men and two women aged 30 to 69 years, had hepatocellular carcinoma (four) or combined HCC and intrahepatic cholangiocarcinoma (one). Tumors of the five patients were stage T1-T3 N0M0 with maximum diameters of about 4.2 to 10 cm. Roughly 3.5 to 8 million productive TCRbeta reads were obtained per sample, and no significant difference in read depth was found between tissue types. The study combined TCRbeta repertoire sequencing, expression microarrays and whole-exome sequencing across five regions of each liver tumor, with adjacent normal tissue and blood. A total of 35 or so specimens from 5 patients, comprising around 25 tumor regions, 5 adjacent noncancerous liver tissues and 5 peripheral blood samples, were covered by TCRbeta repertoire sequencing. Agilent mRNA microarray profiling was performed on the approximately 25 tumor region samples to relate TCRbeta repertoire diversity to the local molecular phenotype. Technical replicate repertoires showed high reproducibility, with mean shared-clone rates around 0.9 and correlation coefficients above 0.98.

The paper's findings and limits, for the study overall: Only a few patients were included in the study, and the authors note that the findings should be validated in a larger study. Only the TCR beta chain was sequenced, which likely underestimates true repertoire diversity because unpaired alpha chains were not captured. Because the samples were bulk and unsorted, CD4+ and CD8+ T cell repertoires could not be compared. A significantly larger repertoire fraction was made up by the top 250 clones in tumors than in blood (p = 0.039). Just about 7-25% of top clones turned up in all five regions of a tumor, which suggests spatial heterogeneity among tumor-infiltrating T cells. Pairs of tumor regions showed greater repertoire overlap (mean about 36%) than tumor-adjacent pairs (17%) or tumor-blood pairs (approximately 15%), which is consistent with antigen-driven expansion.

From cysteine to phenylalanine, the CDR3 is 15 amino acids long. The DNA shown is the 45-base CDR3, in frame from base 1. The germline V gene provides CDR1 MNHNS and CDR2 SASEGT. The junction shows trimming of 8 bases on V and 4 bases on J, plus 17 bases between the germline ends. Total RNA and DNA were co-extracted from approximately 20-30 mg of bulk tissue with the AllPrep DNA/RNA mini kit, without cell sorting. A handful of patients with histopathologically diagnosed primary liver carcinoma underwent surgical resection in China between November 2015 and March 2016. Patients had chronic HBV infection and were treatment-naive at sampling. Five spatially separated regions were sampled per tumor: superior, inferior, left-lateral and right-lateral poles, plus the tumor centre. Histological examination found more than 75% viable tumor cells in every tumor sample. Fresh tumor and adjacent tissue pieces were bisected, with one half stored in RNAlater at -80 degrees C and the other half sent for histology.

As concerns this clonotype: It has no known antigen specificity. A much larger clone differs from this one at a single base, so this may be a read error.

Starting from 500 to 650 ng total RNA, TCRbeta-specific cDNA was produced by reverse transcription with a constant-region primer and ProtoScript II reverse transcriptase. Three nested multiplex PCR rounds, following a slightly modified ARM-PCR procedure, were used to build the TCRbeta libraries. Each of the first two PCR rounds ran for approximately 10 cycles using multiplex TRBV1-TRBV30 forward primers together with a Cbeta reverse primer. A final 25-cycle PCR with Deep VentR polymerase added sample barcodes and Illumina adapters. Before sequencing, amplicons of 200-500 bp were gel-purified using a QIAquick gel extraction kit. An Illumina HiSeq 2500 was used to sequence the TCRbeta amplicons, generating 250-bp paired-end reads. The study's own analysis went as follows. Trimmomatic v0.33 was used to quality-trim the reads, and FLASH v1.2.11 was used to merge paired reads so that full CDR3 sequences could be recovered. V, D and J germline segments were assigned to the rearranged TCRbeta sequences using MiGEC v1.2.1b. Clonotype statistics and Shannon-Wiener diversity indices were calculated with VDJtools v1.0.0. Except for diversity analysis, only the 250 most abundant clonotypes of each sample were used in subsequent analyses to reduce sampling bias. The raw public data were reprocessed by TCRdb itself: fastp quality trimming at Q25, MiXCR clonotype calling, in-frame beta chains only. CDR3 protein duplicates are merged, each entry listing the most common genes and DNA. The V and J calls reflect TCRdb's pipeline rather than the authors' work. The sample table records about 100,000 distinct CDR3 sequences; around two thirds of these occur just once. The top ten clones comprise approximately 10% of the sample.

Sequences were obtained from liver tumor tissue from sampling region 5. In the paper's terms, the cell subset or site label means: tumor region T5, tumor centre. The clonotype originates from a woman aged 55-69 years with primary liver carcinoma and hepatitis B virus infection. The chain links TRBV6-1 with TRBJ2-2, with the D call tentatively TRBD1 or TRBD2, each fitting 5 bases. The sequenced DNA is TGTGCCAGCTCTCCGGGACGGCGGAGCACCGGGGAGCTGTTTTTT. The translation is CASSPGRRSTGELFF.